These T cell receptor beta chains were read from a single sample in a study of T-cell memory formation after mild COVID-19. TCRdb reprocessed the 5' RACE reads via MiXCR and lists one record per CDR3 protein. Found here are 150,000 to 200,000 distinct CDR3 sequences, around a third of them singletons; the top ten hold around 12%. The source material was PBMCs or a T cell subset sorted from them (not recorded which). The receptors shown here come from an adult woman who had mild COVID-19 (a few samples of this study predate the infection). Cell type and time point are not known. Both conserved end residues are part of each CDR3. D genes are given only for firm matches. Not all rows give a size; the values are once, few, many and, for expanded clones, a class.

>.|TRBJ1-4|TRBV4-1|.
TGCGCCAGCAGCCAACGACAGATTATAGCAACTAATGAAAAACTGTTTTTT
CASSQRQIIATNEKLFF
>.|TRBJ2-5|TRBV5-5|TRBD2
TGTGCCAGCAGCACGGGACTAGCGGACCAAGAGACCCAGTACTTC
CASSTGLADQETQYF
>few|TRBJ2-5|TRBV18|.
TGTGCCAGCTCACCCAACCGGCAAGAGACCCAGTACTTC
CASSPNRQETQYF
>.|TRBJ2-5|TRBV5-1|.
TGCGCCAGCAGCCGTTTTCCTGGACCGGAAGAGACCCAGTACTTC
CASSRFPGPEETQYF
>few|TRBJ2-7|TRBV29-1|TRBD1
TGCAGCGTTGCGGACAGGGGCCCCGAGCAGTACTTC
CSVADRGPEQYF
>many|TRBJ1-2|TRBV3-1|.
TGTGCCAGCGGTCCTAATCGTGGCTACACCTTC
CASGPNRGYTF
>.|TRBJ1-1|TRBV11-2|.
TGTGCCAGCAGCTCCCTCTGGCCCGCTGAAGCTTTCTTT
CASSSLWPAEAFF
>.|TRBJ1-2|TRBV7-2|.
TGTGCCAGCAGCCAAGGGGGGGGGATTTTGAGCGGCTACACCTTC
CASSQGGGILSGYTF
>.|TRBJ1-1|TRBV6-1|.
TGTGCCAGCAGTGACCGCTCTTTAAACACTGAAGCTTTCTTT
CASSDRSLNTEAFF
>.|TRBJ1-1|TRBV4-2|.
TGTGCCAGCAGCCAAGAGGGGGGGCAGGGGAGAGAAGCTTTCTTT
CASSQEGGQGREAFF
>few|TRBJ2-2|TRBV4-2|.
TGTGCCAGCAGCCAAGATTGGAGTCTGGGCACCGGGGAGCTGTTTTTT
CASSQDWSLGTGELFF
>.|TRBJ1-2|TRBV4-2|.
TGTGCCAGCAGCCAAGGGACAGCTACCTATGGCTACACCTTC
CASSQGTATYGYTF
>.|TRBJ2-7|TRBV20-1|.
TGCAGTGCCTGGAGCGGCCACTCCTACGAGCAGTACTTC
CSAWSGHSYEQYF
>few|TRBJ2-5|TRBV5-6|.
TGTGCCAGCAGCCTCCGCAGGGAGACCCAGTACTTC
CASSLRRETQYF
>.|TRBJ1-1|TRBV7-9|.
TGTGCCAGCAGCTTAATGACTGAAGCTTTCTTT
CASSLMTEAFF
>.|TRBJ2-2|TRBV12-3/TRBV12-4|.
TGTGCCAGCAGGTTTCAGGGAACGAACACCGGGGAGCTGTTTTTT
CASRFQGTNTGELFF
>few|TRBJ2-1|TRBV7-2|.
TGTGCCAGCAGCCCCGCCGACCAGTACAATGAGCAGTTCTTC
CASSPADQYNEQFF
>few|TRBJ2-4|TRBV3-1|TRBD2
TGTGCCAGCAGCCATACTAGCGGGTACACTTCTAAAAACATTCAGTACTTC
CASSHTSGYTSKNIQYF
>few|TRBJ2-2|TRBV7-3|TRBD2
TGTGCCAGCACGCTAGCGGGGGGGCCGAGCACCGGGGAGCTGTTTTTT
CASTLAGGPSTGELFF
>many|TRBJ2-3|TRBV6-5|.
TGTGCCAGCAGCCAAGGGGCAGATACGCAGTATTTT
CASSQGADTQYF
>few|TRBJ1-4|TRBV7-2|.
TGTGCCAGCAGCCCCGCCCCGACAGCGGTTAATGAAAAACTGTTTTTT
CASSPAPTAVNEKLFF
>few|TRBJ1-1|TRBV2|TRBD1
TGTGCCAGCAAAAGGGGGCAGAACACTGAAGCTTTCTTT
CASKRGQNTEAFF
>few|TRBJ2-6|TRBV10-3|.
TGTGCCATCAGTGAGTCGGGTCTAGGCTCTGGGGCCAACGTCCTGACTTTC
CAISESGLGSGANVLTF
>few|TRBJ2-2|TRBV3-1|.
TGTGCCAGCAGCCCCCCACTGCTAGCGTCGAACACCGGGGAGCTGTTTTTT
CASSPPLLASNTGELFF
>few|TRBJ1-2|TRBV5-8|.
TGTGCCAGCAGCTTAGGTGGCTATAACTATGGCTACACCTTC
CASSLGGYNYGYTF
>.|TRBJ1-1|TRBV4-1|.
TGCGCCAGCAGCCAAGATACAGGATGGAACACTGAAGCTTTCTTT
CASSQDTGWNTEAFF
>few|TRBJ1-1|TRBV29-1|.
TGCAGCGTTTTCGGGGGCCACACTGAAGCTTTCTTT
CSVFGGHTEAFF
>.|TRBJ2-3|TRBV27|.
TGTGCCAGCAGTCTCCAATACCTCGATGATACGCAGTATTTT
CASSLQYLDDTQYF
>many|TRBJ2-4|TRBV29-1|.
TGCAGCGTGACCCCACCGGGGGCCAAAAACATTCAGTACTTC
CSVTPPGAKNIQYF
>medium-sized|TRBJ2-3|TRBV14|.
TGTGCCAGCAGCCAAGCGGGGGAGTGGGGTGATACGCAGTATTTT
CASSQAGEWGDTQYF
>.|TRBJ1-1|TRBV6-5|.
TGTGCCAGCAGCCTCAGGACGGGAGGGACTGAAGCTTTCTTT
CASSLRTGGTEAFF
>.|TRBJ2-3|TRBV12-3/TRBV12-4|.
TGTGCCAGCAGTTCTAGGGTCGTCACAGATACGCAGTATTTT
CASSSRVVTDTQYF
>few|TRBJ2-2|TRBV10-3|TRBD1
TGTGCCATCAGTGAGTCGGGACAGATTGACACCGGGGAGCTGTTTTTT
CAISESGQIDTGELFF
>few|TRBJ2-1|TRBV24-1|TRBD1
TGTGCCACCAGTGATAGGGCGAGGGCAGGGGGATACAATGAGCAGTTCTTC
CATSDRARAGGYNEQFF
>few|TRBJ2-3|TRBV11-2|TRBD1
TGTGCCAGCGGACAGGGGGCGATCAGTGCAGATACGCAGTATTTT
CASGQGAISADTQYF
>few|TRBJ1-4|TRBV25-1|TRBD1
TGTGCCAGCAGTGCTCGGGACAGGGGGCACGAAAAACTGTTTTTT
CASSARDRGHEKLFF
>.|TRBJ2-2|TRBV15|.
TGTGCCACCAGCAGACCTATGGACACCGGGGAGCTGTTTTTT
CATSRPMDTGELFF